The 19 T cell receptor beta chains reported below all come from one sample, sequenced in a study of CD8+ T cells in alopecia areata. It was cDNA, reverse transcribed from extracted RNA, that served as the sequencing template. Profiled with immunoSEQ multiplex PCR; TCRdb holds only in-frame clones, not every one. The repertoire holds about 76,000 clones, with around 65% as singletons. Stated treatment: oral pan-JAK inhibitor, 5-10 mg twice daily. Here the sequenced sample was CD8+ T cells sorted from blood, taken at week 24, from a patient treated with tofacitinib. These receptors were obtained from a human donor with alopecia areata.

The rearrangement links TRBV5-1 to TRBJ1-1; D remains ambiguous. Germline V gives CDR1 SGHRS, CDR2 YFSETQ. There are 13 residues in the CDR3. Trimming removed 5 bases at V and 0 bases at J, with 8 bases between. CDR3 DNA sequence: TGCGCCAGCAGACGGCAGATGAACACTGAAGCTTTCTTT. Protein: CASRRQMNTEAFF.

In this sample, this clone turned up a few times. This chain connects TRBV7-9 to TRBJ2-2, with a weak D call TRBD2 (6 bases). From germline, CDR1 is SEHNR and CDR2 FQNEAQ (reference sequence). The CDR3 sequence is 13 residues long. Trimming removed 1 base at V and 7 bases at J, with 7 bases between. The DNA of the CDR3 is TGTGCCAGCAGCTTAGGTAGCGGCGGGGAGCTGTTTTTT. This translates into CASSLGSGGELFF.

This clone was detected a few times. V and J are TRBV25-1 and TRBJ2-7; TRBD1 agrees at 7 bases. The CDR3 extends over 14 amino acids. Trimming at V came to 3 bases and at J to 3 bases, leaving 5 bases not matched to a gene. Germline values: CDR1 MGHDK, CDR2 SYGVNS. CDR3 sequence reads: CASSDPGQVYEQYF. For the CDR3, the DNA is TGTGCCAGCAGTGACCCCGGACAGGTCTACGAGCAGTACTTC.

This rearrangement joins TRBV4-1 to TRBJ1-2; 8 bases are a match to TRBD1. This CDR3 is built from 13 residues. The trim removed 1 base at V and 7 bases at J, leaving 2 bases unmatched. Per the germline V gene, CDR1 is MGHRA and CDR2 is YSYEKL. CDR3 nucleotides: TGCGCCAGCAGCCAAGCTGGACAGGGTGGCTACACCTTC. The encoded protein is CASSQAGQGGYTF.

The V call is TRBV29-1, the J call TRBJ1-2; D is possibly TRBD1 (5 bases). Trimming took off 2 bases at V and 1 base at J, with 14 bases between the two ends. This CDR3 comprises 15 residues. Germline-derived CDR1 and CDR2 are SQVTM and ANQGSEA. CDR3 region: CSVELRDPLNYGYTF. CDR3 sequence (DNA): TGCAGCGTTGAACTACGGGACCCACTTAACTATGGCTACACCTTC.

CDR3 nucleotides: TGTGCCTGGAGTTCTTGGCCAGGTGAAGCTTTCTTT. Translating gives CAWSSWPGEAFF. This rearrangement joins TRBV30 to TRBJ1-1; no firm D call. CDR3 size: 12 residues. Germline lookup yields CDR1 GTSNPN and CDR2 SVGIG (reference sequence). The V end was cut by 2 bases, the J end by 7 bases, with 11 bases between.

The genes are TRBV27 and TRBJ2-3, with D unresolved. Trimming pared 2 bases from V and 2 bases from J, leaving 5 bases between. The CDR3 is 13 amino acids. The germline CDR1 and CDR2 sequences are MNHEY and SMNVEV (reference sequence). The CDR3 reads CASSLTITDTQYF. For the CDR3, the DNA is TGTGCCAGCAGTTTAACAATCACAGATACGCAGTATTTT.

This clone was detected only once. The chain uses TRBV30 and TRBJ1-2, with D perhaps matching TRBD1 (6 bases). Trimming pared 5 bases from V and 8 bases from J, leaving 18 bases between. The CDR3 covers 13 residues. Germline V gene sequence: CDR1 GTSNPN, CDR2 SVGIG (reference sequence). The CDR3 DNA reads TGTGCCTGGTCCCAAACAGGGTCTGGGGGCTACACCTTC. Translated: CAWSQTGSGGYTF.

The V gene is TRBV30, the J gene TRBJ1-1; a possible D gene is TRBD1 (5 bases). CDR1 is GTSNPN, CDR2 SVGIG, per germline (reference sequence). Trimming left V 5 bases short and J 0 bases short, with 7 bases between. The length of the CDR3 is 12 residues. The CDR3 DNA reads TGTGCCTGGGGGGGGATGAACACTGAAGCTTTCTTT. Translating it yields CAWGGMNTEAFF.

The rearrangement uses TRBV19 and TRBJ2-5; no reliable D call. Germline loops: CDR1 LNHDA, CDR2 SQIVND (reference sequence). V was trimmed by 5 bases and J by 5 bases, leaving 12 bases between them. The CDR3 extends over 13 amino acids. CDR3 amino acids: CASSLLTAETQYF. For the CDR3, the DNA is TGTGCCAGTAGTCTCCTCACCGCGGAGACCCAGTACTTC.

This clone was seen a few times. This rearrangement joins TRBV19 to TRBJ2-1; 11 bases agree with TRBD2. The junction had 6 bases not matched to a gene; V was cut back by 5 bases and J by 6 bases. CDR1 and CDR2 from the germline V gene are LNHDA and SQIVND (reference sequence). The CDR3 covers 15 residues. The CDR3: CASSLTSGRGNEQFF. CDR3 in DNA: TGTGCCAGTAGTCTTACTAGCGGGAGAGGCAATGAGCAGTTCTTC.

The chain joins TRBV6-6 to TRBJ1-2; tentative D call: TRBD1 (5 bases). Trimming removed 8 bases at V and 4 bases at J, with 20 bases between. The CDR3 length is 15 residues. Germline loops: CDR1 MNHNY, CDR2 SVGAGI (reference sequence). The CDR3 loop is CASVLGAGPSYGYTF. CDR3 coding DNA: TGTGCCAGCGTCCTTGGGGCAGGACCGAGCTATGGCTACACCTTC.

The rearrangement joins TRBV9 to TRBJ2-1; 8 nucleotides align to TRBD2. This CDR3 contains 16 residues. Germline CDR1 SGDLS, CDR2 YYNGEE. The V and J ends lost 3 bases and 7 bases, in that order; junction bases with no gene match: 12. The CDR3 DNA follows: TGTGCCAGCAGCGACCTGTTAGCGGGATCGGGTAATGAGCAGTTCTTC. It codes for CASSDLLAGSGNEQFF.

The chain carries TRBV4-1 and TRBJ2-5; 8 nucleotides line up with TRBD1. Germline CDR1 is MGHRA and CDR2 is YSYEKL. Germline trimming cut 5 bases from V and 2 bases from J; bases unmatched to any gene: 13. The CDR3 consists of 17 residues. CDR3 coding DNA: TGCGCCAGCAGCGAAGGAGACAGGGGATCGGTGCAAGAGACCCAGTACTTC. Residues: CASSEGDRGSVQETQYF.

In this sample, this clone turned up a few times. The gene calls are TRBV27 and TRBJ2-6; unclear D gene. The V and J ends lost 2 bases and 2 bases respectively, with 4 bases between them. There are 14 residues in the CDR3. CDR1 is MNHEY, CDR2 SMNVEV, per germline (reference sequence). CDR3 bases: TGTGCCAGCAGTTTAATCGCTGGGGCCAACGTCCTGACTTTC. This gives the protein CASSLIAGANVLTF.

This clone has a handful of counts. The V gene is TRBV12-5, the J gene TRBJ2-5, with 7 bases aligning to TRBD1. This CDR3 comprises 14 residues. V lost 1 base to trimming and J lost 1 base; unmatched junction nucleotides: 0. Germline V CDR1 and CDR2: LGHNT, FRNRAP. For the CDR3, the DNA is TGTGCTAGTGGTTTGGGGGACAGCCAAGAGACCCAGTACTTC. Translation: CASGLGDSQETQYF.

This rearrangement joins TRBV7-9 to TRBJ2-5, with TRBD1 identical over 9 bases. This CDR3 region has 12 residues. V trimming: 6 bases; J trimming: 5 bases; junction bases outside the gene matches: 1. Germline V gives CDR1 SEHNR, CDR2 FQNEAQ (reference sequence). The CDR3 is CASRDRGETQYF. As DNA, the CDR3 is TGTGCCAGCAGGGACAGGGGTGAGACCCAGTACTTC. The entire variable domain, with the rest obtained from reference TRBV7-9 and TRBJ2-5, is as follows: DTGVSQNPRHKITKRGQNVTFRCDPISEHNRLYWYRQTLGQGPEFLTYFQNEAQLEKSRLLSDRFSAERPKGSFSTLEIQRTEQGDSAMYLCASRDRGETQYFGPGTRLLVL.

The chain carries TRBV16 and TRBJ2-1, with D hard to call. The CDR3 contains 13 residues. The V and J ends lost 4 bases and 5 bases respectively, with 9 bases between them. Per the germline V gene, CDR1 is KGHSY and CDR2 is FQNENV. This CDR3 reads CASSLTYNNEQFF. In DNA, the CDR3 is TGTGCCAGCAGCCTTACCTACAACAATGAGCAGTTCTTC.

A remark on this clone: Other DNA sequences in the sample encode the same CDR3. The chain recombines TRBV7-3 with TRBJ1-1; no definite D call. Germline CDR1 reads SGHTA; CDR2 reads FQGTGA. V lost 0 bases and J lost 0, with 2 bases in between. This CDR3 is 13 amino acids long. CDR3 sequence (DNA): TGTGCCAGCAGCTTAACGGTGAACACTGAAGCTTTCTTT. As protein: CASSLTVNTEAFF.